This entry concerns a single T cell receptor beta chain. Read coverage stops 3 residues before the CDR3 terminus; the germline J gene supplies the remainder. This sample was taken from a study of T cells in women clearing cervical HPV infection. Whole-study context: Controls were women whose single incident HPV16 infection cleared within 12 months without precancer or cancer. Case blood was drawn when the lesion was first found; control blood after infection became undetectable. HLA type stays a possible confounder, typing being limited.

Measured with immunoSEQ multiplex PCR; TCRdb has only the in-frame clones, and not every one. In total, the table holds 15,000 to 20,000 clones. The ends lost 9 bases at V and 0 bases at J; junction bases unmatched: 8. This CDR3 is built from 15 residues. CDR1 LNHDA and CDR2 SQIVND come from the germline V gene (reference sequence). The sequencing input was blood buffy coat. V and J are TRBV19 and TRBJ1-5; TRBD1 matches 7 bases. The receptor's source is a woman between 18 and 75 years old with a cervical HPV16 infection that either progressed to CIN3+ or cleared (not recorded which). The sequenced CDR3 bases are TGTGCCAGCCAGGGGGGACAAAATAGCAATCAGCCC. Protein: CASQGGQNSNQP. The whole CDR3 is CASQGGQNSNQPQHF.